This T cell receptor beta chain was identified in a study of T cell clonality in common variable immunodeficiency (dated by TCRdb to the mid-2010s). Overall study outcomes, separate from this receptor: Despite equal DNA input, controls averaged approximately 84,000 unique sequences per sample versus around 32,000 in CVID samples. Increased TCRbeta clonality was found in CVID subjects compared with healthy controls (t-test p = 0.018), with the increase being most characteristic of about a third of subjects. According to the authors, finding the cause of the higher clonality in CVID would require sequencing the repertoires of T cell subpopulations. CVID TCRbeta sequences were reported to have fewer deletions and N-nucleotide insertions and to lack highly modified clones with 13 or more V deletions. Healthy controls shared more TCRbeta clones with each other than CVID subjects shared among themselves (p < 0.0001). Differences among patients in the CVID cohort limited the correlations between repertoire features and clinical complications.

For sequencing input, CVID and control samples contributed equivalent amounts of genomic DNA. For every sample, a 60 bp segment covering the rearranged TCRbeta CDR3 region was amplified and then sequenced. The immunoSEQ assay, a bias-corrected multiplex PCR with high-throughput sequencing, was employed for TCRbeta amplification. The authors' pipeline ran thus. Every unique nucleotide sequence counted as a clone and was annotated with V, D and J genes, copy number and frequency. Sequences were labeled productive if in frame, and non-productive if out of frame or containing stop codons. As previously described, clonality was calculated on the basis of Shannon's entropy. The predicted amino acid sequences of productive clones were used to derive the mean CDR3 Kyte-Doolittle hydropathy. Scaled V gene usage was hierarchically clustered using Manhattan distance and complete linkage with the R hclust function. Sharing of clones by CDR3 amino acid sequence was evaluated by resampling 12 repertoires per group over 100 rounds. The repertoires were searched for 70 published EBV-specific TCRbeta sequences and a few hundred published CMV-specific TCRbeta sequences. Two CVID samples yielding fewer than 10,000 sequences were excluded from analysis, leaving under 50 CVID repertoires. As stored in TCRdb, this immuneACCESS dataset retains in-frame rearrangements with V and J assigned. A fraction of the clones does not appear; measured against another copy, unresolved V genes explain less than half of the discrepancy, and the remainder lacks a known reason. V, J and clone size reflect that table, while D and trimming were determined from the DNA. This sample includes about 52,000 clones, and none of them was observed just once. The ten top clones hold under 2% of the sample.

Most of the CVID patients and most of the healthy controls were of Caucasian heritage. Heparinized peripheral whole blood samples of about 5 to 8.5 ml were collected from each donor. Genomic DNA from adults with common variable immune deficiency (CVID) and from healthy adult controls was the source for sequencing TCRbeta CDR3 repertoires. There were around 22 healthy adult volunteers in the control group (12 female and approximately ten male), ranging in age from roughly 23 to 75 years, with a mean age of nearly 35. To isolate peripheral blood mononuclear cells, diluted blood was subjected to density centrifugation over Hypaque 1077 or Ficoll-Paque. Unsorted mononuclear cells served as the source of genomic DNA, which was extracted either by Qiagen column purification or by a centrifugation-based method. This clone was detected only a few times. Which antigen it targets is not known. The CDR3 is cut off 3 residues early in the read; its end comes from the germline J gene.

CDR3 length: 15 amino acids, cysteine to phenylalanine. Shown are 36 bases from within the CDR3, in frame from base 1. From the germline V gene, CDR1 is MNHNS and CDR2 is SASEGT. The receptor chain draws on TRBV6-1 and TRBJ1-2; TRBD1 is a weak D gene call, 5 bases matching. Material for sequencing was peripheral blood mononuclear cells. The clonotype was recovered from a person aged 18-69 years in good health. The DNA read from the CDR3 is TGTGCCAGCAGTGAGGGACTAGCGGGAGCAGATACC. It is translated as CASSEGLAGADT. The entire CDR3 is CASSEGLAGADTYTF.